Reported below is one TCR beta chain. This clonotype came up many times. Its antigen is not yet known. Base qualities are not recorded, but no much larger clone differs from it by a single base. This entry is derived from a study of early T cells in non-severe SARS-CoV-2 infection (dated by TCRdb to about 2021). As for the study more broadly: TCR sequencing used bulk RNA from unsorted whole blood, so alpha and beta chains could not be paired.

The paper's findings and limits, for the study overall: VDJdb matching was skewed toward anti-spike CD8 responses, so virus-specific expansions were likely underestimated and private and CD4 specificities were missed.

The library was obtained by 5' RACE. TCRdb shows the sequencer as NextSeq 500. In the TCR library protocol, unique molecular identifiers were attached to individual cDNA molecules to correct for PCR bias and sequencing error. Both TCR alpha and beta chains were sequenced, and tight co-correlation was observed between alpha and beta sequence abundances in each sample. In the source study's methods: Decombinator V4 was used to annotate the V gene, J gene and CDR3 of the TCR sequences. Expanded TCRs were defined as changing significantly between any two time points under a Poisson model with p below 0.0001. TCR abundances were normalised to the total number of TCRs sequenced in each sample and reported as counts per million. TRAV1-2 paired with TRAJ12, TRAJ20 or TRAJ33 defined MAIT TCRs, while TRAV10 paired with TRAJ18 defined iNKT TCRs. VDJdb, accessed 1 November 2021, was searched for CMV, EBV and SARS-CoV-2 annotated TCRs, with TCRs annotated for multiple antigens excluded. Starting from the raw public reads, TCRdb applied fastp trimming at Q25, assembled clones with MiXCR and retained in-frame beta chains. Every entry covers one CDR3 protein and lists the most common genes and DNA from its rows. V and J calls and clone size were set by TCRdb, not the authors. In this sample the table shows approximately 27,000 distinct CDR3 sequences, 5.5% to 6% of which occur a single time. Together, the top ten hold roughly 4.9% of the sample.

The study was a case-control design nested within a healthcare worker cohort in London, UK, with weekly nasopharyngeal swab PCR tests and blood sampling. Healthcare workers were recruited between 23 and 31 March 2020, during the week of the UK lockdown, and were followed weekly for up to roughly 15 weeks. From the cysteine up to the phenylalanine, the CDR3 has a length of 15 residues. The DNA shown is the 45-base CDR3, in frame from base 1. V lost 2 bases and J lost 5 bases, and the count of bases not matched to a germline gene is 5. The germline V gene supplies CDR1 SGHTA and CDR2 FQGNSA. The sequence came from an adult who was a healthcare worker with PCR-confirmed SARS-CoV-2 infection or an uninfected control (not recorded which). Sequencing used whole blood. The V and J genes are TRBV7-2 and TRBJ2-3, with 9 bases matching TRBD1. CDR3 loop: CASSLMTGGGDTQYF. The nucleotide sequence is TGTGCCAGCAGCTTAATGACAGGGGGGGGAGATACGCAGTATTTT. The full variable domain, with segments outside the CDR3 supplied by the reference TRBV7-2 and TRBJ2-3 proteins, appears as GAGVSQSPSNKVTEKGKDVELRCDPISGHTALYWYRQSLGQGLEFLIYFQGNSAPDKSGLPSDRFSAERTGGSVSTLTIQRTQQEDSAVYLCASSLMTGGGDTQYFGPGTRLTVL.